A selection of T cell receptor beta chains follows, all from one sample in a study of T cell responses to AZD1222 COVID-19 vaccine. Assay: immunoSEQ multiplex PCR; the TCRdb copy retains only in-frame clones and omits some. The sample lists some 120,000 clones, 80% to 90% seen once, with under 2% in the top ten. The sequencing here drew on peripheral blood, taken on day 0 of AZD1222 vaccination. These receptors all stem from an adult in good health. Both conserved end residues are part of each CDR3. Each record gives: clone size, D gene, CDR3 length, V gene, J gene, CDR3 protein, CDR3 DNA. A D gene is named only where the DNA matches it firmly. Clone size appears in some rows only: once, few, many, or a class for an expanded clone.

NA,NA,9,TRBV20-1,TRBJ1-1,CSAREVGFF,TGCAGTGCTAGAGAGGTGGGTTTCTTT
NA,NA,13,TRBV5-1,TRBJ1-5,CASSFASDQPQHF,TGCGCCAGCAGCTTCGCGAGTGATCAGCCCCAGCATTTT
NA,NA,18,TRBV5-5,TRBJ1-2,CASSLELGRVGSNYGYTF,TGTGCCAGCAGCTTGGAGTTGGGTAGAGTGGGATCTAACTATGGCTACACCTTC
NA,NA,17,TRBV21-1,TRBJ2-7,CASSKSVTSGCSYEQYF,TGTGCCAGCAGCAAATCTGTGACTAGCGGCTGCTCCTACGAGCAGTACTTC
NA,NA,12,TRBV19,TRBJ2-3,CASDLGGSEQYF,TGTGCCAGTGACCTCGGGGGAAGTGAGCAGTATTTT
NA,NA,14,TRBV27,TRBJ1-5,CASSLGAGNGPQHF,TGTGCCAGCAGTTTAGGTGCAGGGAACGGCCCCCAGCATTTT
NA,NA,19,TRBV4-3,TRBJ2-3,CASSQEGSGLALRTDTQYF,TGCGCCAGCAGCCAAGAGGGAAGCGGACTGGCTTTGCGCACAGATACGCAGTATTTT
NA,NA,15,TRBV18,TRBJ1-1,CASSLGRASYGEAFF,TGTGCCAGCTCACTGGGAAGAGCCTCTTATGGTGAAGCTTTCTTT
NA,NA,13,TRBV6-5,TRBJ2-7,CASRPDEAYEQYF,TGTGCCAGCAGACCGGACGAAGCCTACGAGCAGTACTTC
NA,NA,13,TRBV11-2,TRBJ1-5,CASSLAGGQPQHF,TGTGCCAGCAGCTTAGCAGGAGGTCAGCCCCAGCATTTT
NA,NA,14,TRBV29-1,TRBJ2-3,CSVEILASTDTQYF,TGCAGCGTTGAAATATTAGCGAGCACAGATACGCAGTATTTT
NA,NA,17,TRBV7-2,TRBJ2-2,CASSLQRGQRNTGELFF,TGTGCCAGCAGCTTACAACGGGGACAAAGGAACACCGGGGAGCTGTTTTTT
once,NA,12,TRBV4-1,TRBJ2-1,CASSQERDEQFF,TGCGCCAGCAGCCAAGAAAGGGATGAGCAGTTCTTC
few,TRBD1,14,TRBV9,TRBJ1-2,CASSASGGPYGYTF,TGTGCCAGCAGCGCCTCAGGGGGCCCGTATGGCTACACCTTC
NA,NA,12,TRBV29-1,TRBJ1-1,CSVVSGWAEAFF,TGCAGCGTTGTGTCTGGGTGGGCTGAAGCTTTCTTT
NA,TRBD1,16,TRBV4-1,TRBJ2-3,CASSQESGGMADTQYF,TGCGCCAGCAGCCAAGAGTCAGGGGGCATGGCAGATACGCAGTATTTT
NA,NA,13,TRBV7-2,TRBJ1-6,CASKGTGNSPLHF,TGTGCCAGTAAGGGGACGGGCAATTCACCCCTCCACTTT
NA,NA,14,TRBV24-1,TRBJ1-6,CATSDRRNDSPLHF,TGTGCCACCAGTGATCGCAGGAATGATTCACCCCTCCACTTT
NA,TRBD2,18,TRBV24-1,TRBJ2-3,CATSDFQTQAGGRDTQYF,TGTGCCACCAGTGATTTCCAGACTCAGGCGGGAGGCAGAGATACGCAGTATTTT
NA,NA,11,TRBV6-2/TRBV6-3,TRBJ2-1,CASSRYNEQFF,TGTGCCAGCAGTCGTTACAATGAGCAGTTCTTC
NA,NA,14,TRBV5-1,TRBJ2-5,CASSLATPGETQYF,TGCGCCAGCAGCTTGGCGACACCGGGGGAGACCCAGTACTTC
NA,TRBD1,15,TRBV5-4,TRBJ1-2,CASSWDRDKVSGYTF,TGTGCCAGCAGCTGGGACAGGGATAAGGTCTCGGGCTACACCTTC
NA,NA,12,TRBV5-6,TRBJ1-2,CASSLGSYGYTF,TGTGCCAGCAGCTTGGGGAGTTACGGCTACACCTTC
NA,NA,12,TRBV12-3/TRBV12-4,TRBJ2-5,CASSLTLPSAYF,TGTGCCAGCAGTTTGACCTTGCCTAGCGCCTACTTC
NA,NA,16,TRBV5-1,TRBJ2-1,CASSLASRGWHNEQFF,TGCGCCAGCAGCTTGGCGTCTAGGGGTTGGCATAATGAGCAGTTCTTC
NA,NA,14,TRBV30,TRBJ1-2,CACDHLTSGYGYTF,TGTGCCTGTGACCACCTAACTTCGGGCTATGGCTACACCTTC
NA,NA,14,TRBV6-5,TRBJ2-5,CASSRDTSRETQYF,TGTGCCAGCAGTAGGGACACGTCCAGGGAGACCCAGTACTTC
few,NA,13,TRBV7-2,TRBJ2-2,CASRISGTGELFF,TGTGCCAGCAGGATTAGCGGCACCGGGGAGCTGTTTTTT
NA,TRBD2,15,TRBV7-8,TRBJ2-1,CASSFGTSDYNEQFF,TGTGCCAGCAGCTTTGGGACTAGCGACTACAATGAGCAGTTCTTC
NA,NA,14,TRBV28,TRBJ1-5,CAVFQVRGDQPQHF,TGTGCCGTCTTTCAGGTACGGGGCGACCAGCCCCAGCATTTT
NA,NA,16,TRBV7-2,TRBJ2-2,CASSFVGALNTGELFF,TGTGCCAGCAGCTTTGTGGGAGCGCTGAACACCGGGGAGCTGTTTTTT
NA,TRBD2,15,TRBV6-2/TRBV6-3,TRBJ2-1,CASSSQGPGLNEQFF,TGTGCCAGCAGCTCCCAAGGGCCGGGACTAAATGAGCAGTTCTTC
NA,TRBD1,16,TRBV6-5,TRBJ1-1,CASSSPDRGRKREAFF,TGTGCCAGCAGTTCCCCGGACAGGGGGCGGAAGCGTGAAGCTTTCTTT
NA,NA,14,TRBV9,TRBJ1-3,CASSVGGPGNTIYF,TGTGCCAGCAGCGTAGGGGGTCCTGGAAACACCATATATTTT
NA,TRBD1,15,TRBV7-9,TRBJ1-4,CASSPRTGEGEKLFF,TGTGCCAGCAGCCCTCGGACAGGTGAGGGAGAAAAACTGTTTTTT